The T cell receptor beta chain described here comes from a study of blood T cell repertoires in COVID-19. As for the study in general: Italy, Spain and the United States were the sources of the convalescent and acute COVID-19 samples.

The assay was immunoSEQ multiplex PCR, and TCRdb's table has in-frame clones only and misses some. The top ten hold 5.5% to 7% of the sample, which has more than 250,000 clones, about 85% seen once. Assignments of participants to cohorts depended upon their own reported clinical history. Each recovered donor of Cohort 3 presented with two negative PCRs, clearance, or symptom resolution. This clone has just a few counts. Trimming removed 3 bases from V and 6 bases from J, with 8 bases in between. Germline V CDR1 and CDR2: MGHDK, SYGVNS. The CDR3 spans 12 residues. The source material was PBMCs or T cells enriched from blood (not recorded which). This chain links TRBV25-1 with TRBJ1-1; the D is unclear. This receptor was taken from a woman in her twenties or thirties who had recovered from COVID-19. The CDR3 sequence is CASSEEVSEAFF. Written as DNA, the CDR3 is TGTGCCAGCAGTGAGGAGGTCTCTGAAGCTTTCTTT.